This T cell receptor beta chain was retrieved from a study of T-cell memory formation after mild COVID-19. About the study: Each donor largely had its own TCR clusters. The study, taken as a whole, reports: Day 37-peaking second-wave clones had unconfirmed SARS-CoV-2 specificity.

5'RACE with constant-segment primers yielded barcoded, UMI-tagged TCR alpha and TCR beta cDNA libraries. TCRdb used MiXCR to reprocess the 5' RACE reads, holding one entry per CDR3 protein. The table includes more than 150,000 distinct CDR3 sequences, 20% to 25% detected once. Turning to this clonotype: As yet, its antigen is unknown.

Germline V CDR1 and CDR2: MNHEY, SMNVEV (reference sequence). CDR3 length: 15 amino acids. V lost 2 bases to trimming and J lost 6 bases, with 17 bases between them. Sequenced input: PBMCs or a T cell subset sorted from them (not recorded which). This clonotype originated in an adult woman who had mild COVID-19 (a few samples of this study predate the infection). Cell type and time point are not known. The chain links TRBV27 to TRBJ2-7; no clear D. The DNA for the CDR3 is TGTGCCAGCAGTTTAATCGGTACAGTCTCCCCCGAGCAGTACTTC. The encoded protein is CASSLIGTVSPEQYF.